This T cell receptor (beta chain) was obtained from a study of blood T cell repertoires in COVID-19. Whole-study context: The study drew acute and convalescent COVID-19 samples from the United States, Italy and Spain. T cells, B-cell-depleted T cells, or PBMCs provided the cDNA or gDNA that served as material.

As processed by the authors: Estimated nucleated cell counts came from reference gene primer amplification. Clones were sequenced by immunoSEQ multiplex PCR, and TCRdb holds only the in-frame ones, with some missing. That table gives V, J and clone size, and the DNA gave D and trimming. The table has roughly 150,000 clones, roughly 88% seen once. CDR3 length: 16 amino acids. Germline V lookup: CDR1 KGHDR, CDR2 SFDVKD. With V trimmed by 3 bases and J by 4 bases, 8 bases remained unmatched. The sequence came from a woman older than 75 with active or convalescent COVID-19. This rearrangement joins TRBV24-1 to TRBJ2-5; TRBD1 matches 9 bases. What was sequenced was peripheral blood. The CDR3 DNA is TGTGCCACCAGTGATGGTGACAGGGGGGGTAGAGAGACCCAGTACTTC. Encoded protein: CATSDGDRGGRETQYF.